This T cell receptor (beta chain) was observed in a study of cytomegalovirus exposure and HLA in healthy donors (dated by TCRdb to about 2017). Background on the whole study: An earlier analysis of some 600 of the donors reported about 300 Gb of sequence data and 117 million unique TCR beta sequences obtained from approximately 180 million T cells. An early release that covered about 600 HLA-typed donors contained about 290 gigabases of sequencing data and 85 million to 100 million unique TCR sequences. Of the roughly 390 genotyped donors, roughly 80% fell in the genetic ancestry cluster associated with self-reported Caucasian donors. The study aimed to test whether cataloging public T cell receptors could reveal signatures of past pathogen exposure. The T cell repertoires of some 670 subjects were profiled by immunosequencing and related to cytomegalovirus serostatus. Besides the first cohort of more than 650 subjects, a separate validation cohort made up of over a hundred different subjects was used. The study combined high-throughput TCR immunosequencing, statistical association of individual TCRs with disease status, and machine learning to predict cytomegalovirus infection status. A later analysis re-examined previously published TCR beta repertoires from just over 650 donors and added high-resolution HLA genotyping to investigate patterns of TCR occurrence. Rather than drawing on any new phenotypic data, the later analysis identified candidate immune exposures from TCR beta sequences and the way those sequences occurred across donors. An earlier analysis of 500 to 750 of the donors applied high-throughput TCR beta sequencing to assess whether each TCR beta V gene segment acted as functional or pseudogenic. Alongside the repertoire data, information on donor age, sex, ethnicity and CMV serostatus was compiled. In a later genetic analysis, genome-wide SNP genotypes for 398 of the 666 donors were used, and that subset was treated as a discovery cohort. All discovery cohort repertoires had been generated on a single sequencing platform. HLA typing covered class I and class II loci at four-digit resolution. The number of donors typed differed by locus, with roughly 629-640 for A, B, C, DRB1 and DQB1, roughly 520 for DQA1, 600 to 610 for DPA1, and some 450 for DPB1. Roughly 5 DR-DQ haplotypes were treated as single units for association and clustering because of strong linkage in the cohort. Among approximately 370 genotyped donors of the cohort, an average of around 250,000 unique TCR beta nucleotide sequences was sequenced per donor, of which 15% to 20% were non-productive.

Library generation was performed with the immunoSEQ multiplex PCR assay. For the multiplex PCR, a mixture combining 60 forward primers for TCR Vbeta segments and 13 reverse primers for TCR Jbeta segments was used. The CDR3 region of rearranged TCR beta genes was amplified from genomic DNA by a multiplex PCR assay. Amplified TCR beta libraries were sequenced as 87-base-pair reads on the Illumina HiSeq System. In the original analysis: A later analysis tallied around 87 million unique TCR beta chains across the 610 or so repertoires, and some 12 million of those chains were shared by two or more donors. A nearest-neighbor algorithm error-corrected the raw reads and collapsed the reads into unique sequences, merging closely related sequences to remove PCR and sequencing errors. CDR3 sequences were aligned to IMGT reference sequences to assign V, D and J gene segments. Each retained sequence needed at least a six-nucleotide match to both a V gene segment and a J gene segment. A rearrangement counted as productive if the CDR3 had no stop codons and remained in frame with V and J, and every other rearrangement counted as non-productive. CDR3 was defined by IMGT convention, running from the second conserved V-encoded cysteine to the conserved J-encoded phenylalanine. The earlier analysis of more than 450 of the donors excluded sequences that lacked an unambiguous match to a single V gene segment. In an earlier analysis of a few hundred of the donors, V segments were called functional above 56.7% productive rearrangements and were called segregating when the between-donor standard deviation exceeded 5%. A statistical classification framework was built for diagnosing cytomegalovirus status from the catalog of TCR beta chain sequences. V and J gene assignment, in a later analysis, came from comparing TCR nucleotide sequences with IMGT/GENE-DB human TR gene sequences. The TCRdist pipeline was used in a later analysis to assign CDR3 sequences and most-parsimonious VDJ recombination scenarios. A later analysis defined each TCR beta chain by its CDR3 amino acid sequence plus V-gene family, and excluded reads lacking a unique V-gene family. A later analysis removed 500 to 600 highly shared, low-generation-probability nucleotide sequences to deal with suspected cross-contamination and a sequencing artifact. A later analysis calculated a clonal expansion index for each public chain from normalized within-repertoire ranks of inferred template counts. Generation probabilities in a later analysis came from a VDJ recombination model fitted to out-of-frame rearrangements, and those results were checked against IGoR. Hypergeometric tests were used in a later analysis to score TCR-TCR, TCR-HLA and TCR-CMV co-occurrence, with a repertoire-size bias correction applied to the TCR pairs. In a later analysis, false discovery rates were estimated by permuting HLA or CMV assignments 20 times. In a later analysis, co-occurring TCRs were grouped using DBSCAN, and TCRdist sequence similarity was added for clustering within HLA-allele-positive subsets. Repertoires with fewer than 30,000 or more than 120,000 public chains were left out of co-occurrence clustering, as were a handful of repertoires with anomalous nucleotide sharing. TCRdb holds this immuneACCESS table with in-frame rearrangements only. Some clones are missing; in checked studies, unresolved V genes explain under half, and the rest has no known cause. V and J calls and clone size are given by that table; D and trimming were obtained from the DNA. Present in this sample are 150,000 to 200,000 clones, around 62% of which were seen just once. The ten most abundant clones make up about 2.9% of the sample.

In total, approximately 610 healthy bone marrow donors made up the cohort. At the time of sampling, every cohort member was nominally healthy, though immune exposures that went unrecorded were likely present. The donor was CMV seronegative and belonged to the group of 350 or so seronegative cohort members. Every donor gave a peripheral blood sample, and the peripheral blood mononuclear cells from that sample were used for TCR beta sequencing. The Qiagen DNeasy Blood Extraction Kit was used to extract genomic DNA from the blood cell samples. Overall study results and their limits: Roughly uniform sequencing depth across donors was assumed in presence/absence analyses, although this assumption may not hold. A later analysis found that most CMV-associated TCR beta chains appeared HLA-restricted, with HLA associations seemingly driven largely by CMV exposure. When HLA alleles, especially DR and DQ, strongly co-occurred, TCR associations were difficult to assign to individual alleles. The classifier was reported to diagnose cytomegalovirus status with high specificity and sensitivity in both the original and validation cohorts. In vitro tests confirmed that a few of the cytomegalovirus-associated TCR beta chains recognize cytomegalovirus antigens. At a false discovery rate of 0.05, a later analysis linked fewer than 20,000 TCR beta sequences to specific HLA alleles. In a later analysis, HLA-associated TCR beta chains were found to be more clonally expanded and to have lower generation probabilities than equally common non-associated chains. While some public TCRs were present in many individuals, most TCR sequences turned up only very rarely across donors. Because some donors lacked HLA typing at each locus, the association tests relied only on the typed subset. Some IMGT-functional V segments, including TRBV6-2 and TRBV6-3, could not be distinguished by the 87-base-pair reads and were therefore excluded. For the cohort, immune exposure information was limited to CMV serostatus. A later analysis found that TCR association rates varied across HLA loci, with DRB1 alleles showing the most associated TCRs and HLA-C alleles the fewest. The cohort was sequenced for TCR beta chains only, and without alpha or paired-chain data the features that could be detected were limited. A later genetic analysis reported fewer N-insertions in productive TCRs among donors in an Asian-associated ancestry cluster than the approximately 700-donor mean. V-gene and J-gene trimming of TCR beta chains was associated with a missense DCLRE1C variant in a later genetic analysis, and the association was replicated in an independent cohort. It was suggested by the authors that the approach could potentially be generalized to other disease states and immunological phenotypes. A further reported finding was that TCR beta sequences accurately predicted the HLA-A and HLA-B alleles for most subjects in the first cohort. According to a later analysis, parvovirus B19, influenza, CMV and Epstein-Barr virus appeared linked to several top co-occurrence clusters. An earlier analysis of approximately 540 of the donors showed that most TCR beta V segments appeared in productive rearrangements either about 87% or about 30% of the time, which broadly matched IMGT annotations. Because counts were too low, roughly 16 rarely observed V segments, including chromosome 9 orphons, were excluded from the earlier analysis of several hundred of the donors. A cluster of highly shared sequence variants was judged likely to be a technical artifact of the sequencing pipeline. Correlated functional status among segregating V segments might reflect linkage disequilibrium, but an unknown experimental factor could not be ruled out. The study listed approximately 150 TCR beta chains as associated with cytomegalovirus.

For this clone: Its antigen target is currently unknown. There are no base qualities to consult, and no much larger clone falls within one base.

The CDR3 spans 14 residues, from the cysteine through the phenylalanine. Left in the record is the CDR3 DNA by itself, 42 bases read in frame from the first base. CDR1 and CDR2 were assigned from the germline V gene as SGHTA and FQGNSA. Cut back by 4 bases and 4 bases, the V and J ends lie 13 bases apart. The sequence was collected from a man in his forties in good health and CMV-seronegative. Material: PBMCs. Recombination connected TRBV7-2 to TRBJ2-5; TRBD1 is a weak D gene call, 5 bases matching. The CDR3 protein sequence reads: CASSYMSQGETQYF. Here is the DNA: TGTGCCAGCAGCTACATGTCGCAGGGAGAGACCCAGTACTTC.